This note documents a single T cell receptor beta chain sequence. The sample is drawn from a study of blood T cell repertoires in COVID-19. Study background: T cells, B-cell-depleted T cells, or PBMCs provided the cDNA or gDNA that served as material.

CDR3 length equals 14 residues. V was pared by 4 bases and J by 3 bases, with 4 bases of the junction left unmatched. Germline V CDR1 and CDR2: SEHNR, FQNEAQ (reference sequence). Data came from immunoSEQ multiplex PCR; TCRdb stores just in-frame clones and leaves some out. Of a few hundred thousand clones in the sample, 75% to 90% were seen once. The receptor's source is a human donor in a cohort sampled during active COVID-19. The J gene is TRBJ1-1, the V gene TRBV7-9; 8 bases match TRBD1. Material for sequencing was peripheral blood. The CDR3 is CASSWTGTDTEAFF. CDR3 DNA: TGTGCCAGCAGCTGGACAGGGACAGACACTGAAGCTTTCTTT.